This T cell receptor beta chain was identified in a study of T cells in Graves' hyperthyroidism and ophthalmopathy. Individuals with ophthalmopathy presented a Clinical Activity Score of at least 3, a NOSPECS grade of at least 4 and a duration under 3 months. This clonotype showed up many times. Its antigen is currently unknown. RNA transcripts were the template for amplifying TCR beta CDR3 regions. The HTBI set primed first-round TCR CDR3 RT-PCR. TCRdb independently ran MiXCR on the multiplex PCR reads; one entry per CDR3 protein. The repertoire holds around 520,000 distinct CDR3 sequences, with approximately 25% as singletons. CDR3 length: 14 amino acids. CDR1 is LGHNT and CDR2 is FRNRAP in the germline V gene. Trimming took 0 bases from V and 1 from J, leaving 6 bases between them. General study findings and limits: For ophthalmopathy, model prediction preceded onset by a median about six months.

Sequences were obtained from blood. The chain links TRBV12-5 to TRBJ2-5; D is uncertain. This TCR was recovered from a young woman with Graves' ophthalmopathy. The DNA for the CDR3 is TGTGCTAGTGGTTTGGTTGGACCCCAAGAGACCCAGTACTTC. It codes for CASGLVGPQETQYF.